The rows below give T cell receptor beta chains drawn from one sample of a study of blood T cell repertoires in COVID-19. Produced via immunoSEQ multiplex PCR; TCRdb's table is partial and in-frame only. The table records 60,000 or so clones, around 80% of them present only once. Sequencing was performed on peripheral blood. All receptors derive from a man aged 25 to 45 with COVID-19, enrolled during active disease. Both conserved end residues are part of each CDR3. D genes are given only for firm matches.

CDR3aa: CASRRLAGEQNEQYF; d_gene: TRBD2; v_gene: TRBV6-1
CDR3aa: CASSPAGGLAEQFF; d_gene: TRBD2; v_gene: TRBV7-6
CDR3aa: CASSPDRVRGETQYF; d_gene: TRBD1; v_gene: TRBV5-4
CDR3aa: CASSGPSGGELFF; d_gene: TRBD2; v_gene: TRBV6-5
CDR3aa: CATSDLSLAYTYEQYF; d_gene: -; v_gene: TRBV24-1
CDR3aa: CASSQEIGTGSYEQYF; d_gene: TRBD1; v_gene: TRBV4-3
CDR3aa: CASSYYGVGETQYF; d_gene: -; v_gene: TRBV5-6
CDR3aa: CASSYAGVGETQYF; d_gene: TRBD2; v_gene: TRBV6-5
CDR3aa: CASSFRDSGNEKLFF; d_gene: TRBD1; v_gene: TRBV19
CDR3aa: CASSYHTGVSGNTIYF; d_gene: -; v_gene: TRBV5-8
CDR3aa: CARSTLAGKLNEQFF; d_gene: -; v_gene: TRBV5-3
CDR3aa: CASSVTSGSTDTQYF; d_gene: TRBD2; v_gene: TRBV7-8
CDR3aa: CASSYSREGHEQYF; d_gene: TRBD2; v_gene: TRBV6-2/TRBV6-3
CDR3aa: CASQGGIANEQFF; d_gene: -; v_gene: TRBV6-4
CDR3aa: CASGIGLQPTDTQYF; d_gene: -; v_gene: TRBV12-5
CDR3aa: CSVEDRGQPQHF; d_gene: -; v_gene: TRBV29-1
CDR3aa: CASSPGASGSYEQYF; d_gene: TRBD2; v_gene: TRBV27
CDR3aa: CASSYEVNSYEQYF; d_gene: -; v_gene: TRBV5-1
CDR3aa: CASSYSLHEQYF; d_gene: -; v_gene: TRBV5-1
CDR3aa: CASSSKLAKETAYNEQFF; d_gene: -; v_gene: TRBV9
CDR3aa: CASSLLGGAYEQYF; d_gene: -; v_gene: TRBV7-9
CDR3aa: CASSRGLAGGGEQFF; d_gene: TRBD2; v_gene: TRBV14
CDR3aa: CASSQGQGSSGANVLTF; d_gene: TRBD1; v_gene: TRBV19
CDR3aa: CAWGSGTWLAGGPTDTQYF; d_gene: TRBD2; v_gene: TRBV30
CDR3aa: CASSPWGTGHYYGYTF; d_gene: TRBD1; v_gene: TRBV27
CDR3aa: CASSYGQGRIGDTQYF; d_gene: TRBD1; v_gene: TRBV13
CDR3aa: CASSQDLGLRGDEQFF; d_gene: -; v_gene: TRBV4-2
CDR3aa: CASSLATGTGAHYGYTF; d_gene: TRBD1; v_gene: TRBV7-9
CDR3aa: CASSPIGTGNQPQHF; d_gene: TRBD1; v_gene: TRBV6-5
CDR3aa: CASSLSGSNTDTQYF; d_gene: -; v_gene: TRBV3-1/TRBV3-2
CDR3aa: CASSLRPGAANTEAFF; d_gene: -; v_gene: TRBV5-6
CDR3aa: CASSPQGQAAFF; d_gene: TRBD1; v_gene: TRBV18
CDR3aa: CASSYAGNTEAFF; d_gene: -; v_gene: TRBV6-2/TRBV6-3
CDR3aa: CAWRQGLSSGNTIYF; d_gene: -; v_gene: TRBV30
CDR3aa: CASSPLAGDWNEQFF; d_gene: TRBD2; v_gene: TRBV28
CDR3aa: CASSGRTGSNSPLHF; d_gene: TRBD1; v_gene: TRBV9
CDR3aa: CSASRDSGNTEAFF; d_gene: TRBD1; v_gene: TRBV20-1
CDR3aa: CASSYGLDSDTQYF; d_gene: -; v_gene: TRBV6-5
CDR3aa: CASSDQLTTNEKLFF; d_gene: -; v_gene: TRBV6-1
CDR3aa: CASSIHRGNYGYTF; d_gene: TRBD1; v_gene: TRBV28
CDR3aa: CASSLQGNTEAFF; d_gene: -; v_gene: TRBV27
CDR3aa: CASSLLPGQGAPGGYTF; d_gene: TRBD1; v_gene: TRBV27
CDR3aa: CASSSPGLASYEQYF; d_gene: TRBD2; v_gene: TRBV28
CDR3aa: CASSLAGVTYNEQFF; d_gene: TRBD2; v_gene: TRBV27
CDR3aa: CASSSQGPKEQYF; d_gene: -; v_gene: TRBV5-6
CDR3aa: CASSFGTLPTEQYF; d_gene: -; v_gene: TRBV28
CDR3aa: CASSLEGSGMLNTEAFF; d_gene: -; v_gene: TRBV5-1
CDR3aa: CASRGRGRAEKTQYF; d_gene: TRBD2; v_gene: TRBV6-5
CDR3aa: CASSYFGGGAEAFF; d_gene: -; v_gene: TRBV6-5
CDR3aa: CASRSGIKGRTEAFF; d_gene: -; v_gene: TRBV6-5
CDR3aa: CASSSPSEGSGRFDNEQFF; d_gene: TRBD2; v_gene: TRBV7-6
CDR3aa: CAILGGSAGNTIYF; d_gene: TRBD1; v_gene: TRBV10-3
CDR3aa: CASSRAGTGVTNSPLHF; d_gene: TRBD1; v_gene: TRBV6-6
CDR3aa: CASSLGPIGGRLYEQYF; d_gene: TRBD2; v_gene: TRBV7-9
CDR3aa: CASSSLVGDTQYF; d_gene: -; v_gene: TRBV28